This passage covers 10 T cell receptor beta chains from one sample sequenced in a study of T cells expressing NK-cell markers (dated by TCRdb to 2020 to 2021). Libraries were built with 5' RACE. TCRdb lists the instrument as Illumina HiSeq 2000. After reprocessing by TCRdb, each CDR3 protein sequence is one entry, and no DNA is given. The table for this sample lists 500,000 to 700,000 distinct CDR3 sequences. The ten largest make up 3% to 4.5% of the sample. Sequencing was performed on blood T cells: a sorted CD56 or NKG2C T cell subset, CD4+ or CD8+ T cells, or bulk PBMC T cells (not recorded which). Receptor source: a man aged 18 to 30 in good health. Donor details come from another sample of the same person, matched by shared clones.

The chain employs TRBV29-1 and TRBJ2-1. Germline V gene lookup returns CDR1 SQVTM and CDR2 ANQGSEA. The CDR3 extends over 13 amino acids. The CDR3 spells CSVEQVTNNEQFF.

The rearrangement joins TRBV5-6 to TRBJ2-7; without DNA, the TCRdb call of TRBD2 cannot be checked. CDR1 is SGHDT, CDR2 YYEEEE, per germline. CDR3 length equals 15 residues. The CDR3 protein is CASSLPAGGVGEQYF.

J is TRBJ2-1 and V is TRBV7-6; TCRdb indicates TRBD2, and absent DNA this call remains unverified. In germline, CDR1 is SGHVS, CDR2 FNYEAQ. This CDR3 is 16 amino acids long. CDR3: CASSPITSGRNNEQFF.

V gene TRBV12-3 or TRBV12-4 combines with J gene TRBJ1-5; TCRdb gives TRBD1 as the D gene, but with no DNA this cannot be confirmed. This CDR3 contains 16 residues. CDR3 amino acids: CASSPRQGLSNQPQHF.

The V and J genes are TRBV27 and TRBJ1-3. The CDR3 runs to 17 residues. Germline CDR1 reads MNHEY; CDR2 reads SMNVEV (reference sequence). The CDR3 is CASSVYSQSAFGNTIYF.

V is TRBV2 and J is TRBJ2-7; TCRdb reports TRBD1, a call that lacks DNA to check it against. This CDR3 region has 14 residues. Germline CDR1 is SNHLY and CDR2 is FYNNEI. The CDR3 sequence: CASSERGGSYEQYF. Looking up the rest from reference TRBV2 and TRBJ2-7 gives the full variable domain: EPEVTQTPSHQVTQMGQEVILRCVPISNHLYFYWYRQILGQKVEFLVSFYNNEISEKSEIFDDQFSVERPDGSNFTLKIRSTKLEDSAMYFCASSERGGSYEQYFGPGTRLTVT.

This chain links TRBV11-2 with TRBJ2-1; TCRdb's D call of TRBD1 is untestable without DNA. CDR3 length: 18 amino acids. Germline V gene data show CDR1 as SGHAT and CDR2 as FQNNGV. CDR3 in amino acids: CASSLFPLGRSSYNEQFF.

V is TRBV4-3 and J is TRBJ2-1; TCRdb indicates TRBD1, and absent DNA this call remains unverified. Germline loops: CDR1 LGHNA, CDR2 YSLEER. CDR3 size: 15 residues. The CDR3: CASSSHGTGRNEQFF.

This chain uses TRBV9 with TRBJ1-3; TCRdb's D call of TRBD1 is untestable without DNA. The CDR3 contains 15 residues. The V gene's germline CDR1 is SGDLS and CDR2 YYNGEE. This CDR3 is CASSVEGARGNTIYF.

The chain recombines TRBV5-1 with TRBJ1-4; lacking DNA, the TRBD1 call made by TCRdb goes unchecked. The germline CDR1 and CDR2 sequences are SGHRS and YFSETQ. The CDR3 sequence is 14 residues long. The CDR3 loop reads CASKGSQGREKLFF. Looking up the rest from reference TRBV5-1 and TRBJ1-4 gives the full variable domain: KAGVTQTPRYLIKTRGQQVTLSCSPISGHRSVSWYQQTPGQGLQFLFEYFSETQRNKGNFPGRFSGRQFSNSRSEMNVSTLELGDSALYLCASKGSQGREKLFFGSGTQLSVL.